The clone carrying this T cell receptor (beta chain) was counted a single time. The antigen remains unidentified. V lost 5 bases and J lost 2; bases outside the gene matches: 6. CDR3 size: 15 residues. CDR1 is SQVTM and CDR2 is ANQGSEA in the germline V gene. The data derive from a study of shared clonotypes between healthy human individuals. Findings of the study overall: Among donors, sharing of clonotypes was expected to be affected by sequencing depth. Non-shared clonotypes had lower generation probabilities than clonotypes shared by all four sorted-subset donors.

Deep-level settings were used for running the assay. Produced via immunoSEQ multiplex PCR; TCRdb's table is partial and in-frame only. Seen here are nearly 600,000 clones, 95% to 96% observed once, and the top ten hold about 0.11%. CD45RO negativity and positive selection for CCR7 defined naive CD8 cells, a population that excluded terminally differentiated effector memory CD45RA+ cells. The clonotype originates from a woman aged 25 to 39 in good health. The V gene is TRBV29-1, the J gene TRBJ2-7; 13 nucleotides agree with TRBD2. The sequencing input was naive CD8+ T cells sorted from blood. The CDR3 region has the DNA TGCAGCGTTCTAGGGACTAGCGGGAACCCCTACGAGCAGTACTTC. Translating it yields CSVLGTSGNPYEQYF.